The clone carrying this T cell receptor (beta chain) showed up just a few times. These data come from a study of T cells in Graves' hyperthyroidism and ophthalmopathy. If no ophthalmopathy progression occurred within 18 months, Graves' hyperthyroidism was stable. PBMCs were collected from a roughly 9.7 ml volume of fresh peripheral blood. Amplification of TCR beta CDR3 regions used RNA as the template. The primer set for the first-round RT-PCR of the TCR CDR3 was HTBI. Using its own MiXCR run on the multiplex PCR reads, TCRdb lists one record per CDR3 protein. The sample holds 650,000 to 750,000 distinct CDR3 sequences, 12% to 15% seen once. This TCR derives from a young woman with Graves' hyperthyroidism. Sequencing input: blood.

The CDR3 loop reads CASREGHENTEAFF. For the CDR3, the DNA is TGTGCCAGCAGGGAAGGACACGAGAACACTGAAGCTTTCTTT. The V gene is TRBV11-2, the J gene TRBJ1-1; tentatively, D is TRBD1 (5 bases). Trimming took 6 bases from V and 1 from J, leaving 12 bases between them. The germline V gene encodes CDR1 SGHAT and CDR2 FQNNGV. The CDR3 contains 14 residues. Full variable domain (missing parts from reference TRBV11-2 and TRBJ1-1): EAGVAQSPRYKIIEKRQSVAFWCNPISGHATLYWYQQILGQGPKLLIQFQNNGVVDDSQLPKDRFSAERLKGVDSTLKIQPAKLEDSAVYLCASREGHENTEAFFGQGTRLTVV.